This T cell receptor (beta chain) was sequenced during a study of immune evolution from preneoplasia to lung adenocarcinoma (dated by TCRdb to 2020 to 2023). Describing the broader study: No AAH lesions showed HLA loss of heterozygosity, compared with 6% to 8.5% of AIS, around 14% of MIA and 30% to 40% of ADC lesions. The overall cohort was made up of around 57 patients with pulmonary nodules who had surgical resection. Resected precursor lesions (AAH, AIS, MIA) and invasive adenocarcinomas were each compared against paired morphologically normal lung tissue. TCR sequencing data were obtained from 51 patients. Immune contexture across lung adenocarcinoma precursors and invasive adenocarcinoma was profiled using immune gene expression, TCR sequencing and multiplex immunofluorescence. Whole exome sequencing and methylation data from the same cohort of nodules were integrated with the immune data. The study reported that 85 to 130 samples were used for TCR sequencing. Class I HLA alleles were inferred from exome data with POLYSOLVER, and allele-specific HLA loss was detected with LOHHLA. The sample size was set by how many specimens were available, not by a prior power calculation. Summary of the overall study and its limitations: Normal lung showed the highest clonality, whereas later-stage lesions appeared to have higher T cell density and diversity but lower clonality. The findings were based on association rather than direct causation, and larger cohorts with long-term follow-up and longitudinal biopsies were deemed needed. Compared with EGFR-mutant or double wild-type lesions, KRAS-mutant nodules had the highest T cell clonality. Top T cell clone frequencies were highest in normal lung and appeared to decrease progressively from AAH through AIS, MIA and invasive adenocarcinoma. All patients were from Japan and China, so applicability to Western populations was uncertain.

On this clone: Its antigen specificity is not known. Base qualities are missing; no much larger clone stands one base away.

Taken from the germline V gene (reference sequence), the CDR1 and CDR2 loops are MNHEY and SMNVEV. The cysteine opens and the phenylalanine closes a CDR3 of 17 amino acids. The sequence is cut down to CDR3 DNA, 51 bases in frame from base 1. V drops 6 bases and J drops 8 bases, leaving 26 bases in between. Patients underwent resection in Japan or China between the mid-2010s and the late 2010s. The histologic diagnosis of each case was independently confirmed on H&E slides by two lung cancer pathologists. Premalignant or tumor cells were enriched for nucleic acid extraction by macro-dissection performed after pathologic assessment. FFPE tissue was used for DNA isolation with the AllPrep DNA/RNA FFPE Kit. The immunoSEQ hsTCRbeta Kit was used to sequence TCR beta CDR3 regions from DNA. Concerning the study's data processing: The ImmunoSEQ Analyzer was used to analyse the TCR sequencing data. T cell clonality was defined as 1 minus Pielou's evenness, calculated on productive rearrangements. T cell diversity was measured with the inverse Simpson index on productive templates. T cell density was defined as TCR beta template counts normalized to usable DNA, with usable DNA estimated by amplifying and sequencing housekeeping genes. Two-sided Kruskal-Wallis tests were used to compare TCR metrics across histologic stages. Imported from immuneACCESS, the table was reduced by TCRdb to in-frame sequences with V and J called. These copies leave out some clones; in studies compared against another copy, an unresolved V gene accounts for under half, and the cause of the remainder is not known. V, J and clone size reflect that table, while D and trimming were determined from the DNA. This sample holds several thousand clones; 70% to 90% were observed only once. 5% to 7% of the sample rests with the top ten.

This receptor was identified in a person aged 70 to 80 with lung adenocarcinoma. The rearranged segments are TRBV27 and TRBJ2-1; D gene: possibly TRBD1, on 6 matching bases. The sequencing input was FFPE minimally invasive lung adenocarcinoma tissue. The meaning of the sample's cell subset or site label: micro-invasive lung adenocarcinoma (MIA). The encoded CDR3 is CASSRRGLGLRLDEQFF. The DNA sequence is TGTGCCAGCAGCCGCAGGGGTTTAGGGCTTCGTCTGGATGAGCAGTTCTTC.